A single sample gave rise to the 26 T cell receptor beta chains below, sequenced in a study of blood T cell repertoires in COVID-19. Produced via immunoSEQ multiplex PCR; TCRdb's table is partial and in-frame only. The data hold more than 200,000 clones, with 86% observed a single time. Sequenced: peripheral blood. The source of these receptors is a woman in her forties or fifties with COVID-19, enrolled during active disease.

The chain is built from TRBV7-9 and TRBJ2-7; 7 positions agree with TRBD2. The CDR3 has 14 amino acids. Germline V CDR1 and CDR2: SEHNR, FQNEAQ (reference sequence). V shed 4 bases and J 5 bases; nucleotides not matched to a gene: 8. This chain's CDR3 is CASSSPMGGDEQYF. The CDR3 DNA follows: TGTGCCAGCAGCTCCCCGATGGGGGGGGACGAGCAGTACTTC.

The J gene is TRBJ1-2, the V gene TRBV19; D is perhaps TRBD1 (6 bases). Germline CDR1 and CDR2: LNHDA and SQIVND (reference sequence). V lost 5 bases to trimming and J lost 7 bases, with 11 bases between them. The CDR3 runs to 12 residues. In DNA form, the CDR3 reads TGTGCCAGTAGTGAGGGGGATCTTGGCTACACCTTC. Encoded protein: CASSEGDLGYTF. The entire variable domain, with the rest obtained from reference TRBV19 and TRBJ1-2, is as follows: DGGITQSPKYLFRKEGQNVTLSCEQNLNHDAMYWYRQDPGQGLRLIYYSQIVNDFQKGDIAEGYSVSREKKESFPLTVTSAQKNPTAFYLCASSEGDLGYTFGSGTRLTVV.

The chain carries TRBV30 and TRBJ2-5, with 13 bases lining up with TRBD2. This CDR3 is built from 13 residues. With V trimmed by 5 bases and J by 8 bases, 5 bases remained unmatched. CDR1 is GTSNPN and CDR2 is SVGIG in the germline V gene (reference sequence). CDR3 nucleotide sequence: TGTGCCTGGCGGACTAGCGGGGGCCCAACCCAGTACTTC. This translates into CAWRTSGGPTQYF. Full variable domain (missing parts from reference TRBV30 and TRBJ2-5): SQTIHQWPATLVQPVGSPLSLECTVEGTSNPNLYWYRQAAGRGLQLLFYSVGIGQISSEVPQNLSASRPQDRQFILSSKKLLLSDSGFYLCAWRTSGGPTQYFGPGTRLLVL.

This chain uses TRBV2 with TRBJ1-6; D unclear. Trimming took off 2 bases at V and 7 bases at J, with 12 bases between the two ends. Germline CDR1 and CDR2: SNHLY and FYNNEI. The CDR3 runs 15 residues. The CDR3 nucleotides read TGTGCCAGCAGTGAATTCGTTAGGGAGAATTCACCCCTCCACTTT. Translating it yields CASSEFVRENSPLHF.

The rearrangement joins TRBV5-1 to TRBJ2-1; 8 bases fit TRBD2. The trim removed 0 bases at V and 6 bases at J, leaving 5 bases unmatched. The CDR3 has 15 amino acids. Germline V gene lookup returns CDR1 SGHRS and CDR2 YFSETQ. CDR3 sequence: CASSLAPGGANEQFF. The CDR3 DNA reads as TGCGCCAGCAGCTTGGCCCCCGGGGGGGCCAATGAGCAGTTCTTC.

The CDR3 DNA follows: TGTGCCAGCAGTATAAGCGGGGGGATCTACGAGCAGTACGTC. Amino acid sequence: CASSISGGIYEQYV. V is TRBV6-5 and J is TRBJ2-7; 9 bases are shared with TRBD2. CDR1 and CDR2 (germline): MNHEY, SVGAGI. The CDR3 spans 14 residues. The V and J ends lost 5 bases and 3 bases, in that order; junction bases with no gene match: 5.

V and J are TRBV10-3 and TRBJ2-1; tentatively, D is TRBD2 (7 bases). CDR3 size: 12 residues. Germline CDR1 and CDR2: ENHRY and SYGVKD. The CDR3 nucleotides read TGTGCATCGGGGGGCGTCAACAATGAGCAGTTCTTC. This sequence encodes CASGGVNNEQFF.

This chain connects TRBV19 to TRBJ2-2; 7 nucleotides agree with TRBD1. Germline CDR1 reads LNHDA; CDR2 reads SQIVND (reference sequence). V shed 4 bases, J shed 4 bases, and the junction held 6 bases outside the gene matches. The CDR3 contains 15 residues. CDR3: CASSKRQGLTGELFF. The CDR3 DNA sequence: TGTGCCAGTAGTAAGAGACAGGGCCTCACCGGGGAGCTGTTTTTT.

The rearrangement joins TRBV4-1 to TRBJ2-5, with 7 bases lining up with TRBD2. V gave up 0 bases and J gave up 4 bases; unmatched junction bases: 8. Germline V gene lookup returns CDR1 MGHRA and CDR2 YSYEKL. The CDR3 is 16 residues long. The CDR3 bases are TGCGCCAGCAGCCAAGATCACGGGGGAGGGTCAGAGACCCAGTACTTC. This codes for CASSQDHGGGSETQYF.

This clone was seen more than once but under ten times. The sample holds other DNA sequences that translate to the same CDR3. The chain uses TRBV5-1 and TRBJ1-4; TRBD1 aligns across 7 bases. The CDR3 runs to 14 residues. The J segment lost 7 bases and the V segment lost 3 bases, leaving 6 bases of the junction unmatched. Looked up from germline, CDR1 is SGHRS and CDR2 is YFSETQ. The CDR3 DNA reads TGCGCCAGCAGCTCCGTAGCAGGGGGTGAAAAACTGTTTTTT. Its protein product is CASSSVAGGEKLFF. The full variable domain, rest sourced from reference TRBV5-1 and TRBJ1-4, is KAGVTQTPRYLIKTRGQQVTLSCSPISGHRSVSWYQQTPGQGLQFLFEYFSETQRNKGNFPGRFSGRQFSNSRSEMNVSTLELGDSALYLCASSSVAGGEKLFFGSGTQLSVL.

The gene calls are TRBV4-1 and TRBJ2-3; the D gene is possibly TRBD2 (5 bases). The CDR3 length is 11 residues. Per the germline V gene, CDR1 is MGHRA and CDR2 is YSYEKL. Trimming took 8 bases from V and 6 from J, leaving 9 bases between them. As DNA, the CDR3 is TGCGCCAGCGGAGGATGGGATACGCAGTATTTT. It translates to CASGGWDTQYF.

The V gene is TRBV3-1 (or the pseudogene TRBV3-2), the J gene TRBJ2-5, with D possibly being TRBD2 (5 bases). CDR3 length equals 15 residues. V lost 0 bases and J 5 bases, leaving 13 bases between the germline ends. Looked up from germline, CDR1 is LGHDT and CDR2 is YNNKEL (reference sequence). The CDR3: CASSQDYRGSETQYF. The CDR3 DNA follows: TGTGCCAGCAGCCAAGATTACCGGGGTTCGGAGACCCAGTACTTC.

The rearrangement links TRBV14 to TRBJ1-2, with TRBD1 matching 8 bases. Germline CDR1 and CDR2: SGHDN and FVKESK. This CDR3 region has 15 residues. J lost 7 bases, V lost 1 base, and 8 bases had no gene match. The CDR3 sequence is CASSQVTGGIGGYTF. The CDR3 coding sequence is TGTGCCAGCAGCCAAGTTACAGGGGGAATAGGTGGCTACACCTTC.

The chain employs TRBV7-2 and TRBJ2-3, with 7 bases fitting TRBD1. Germline V lookup: CDR1 SGHTA, CDR2 FQGNSA. Trimming took 9 bases from V and 2 from J; bases not matched to a gene: 8. This CDR3 is 14 amino acids long. This CDR3 reads CASTNRGPTDTQYF. The CDR3 DNA follows: TGTGCCAGTACGAACAGGGGTCCCACAGATACGCAGTATTTT.

This clone was counted only a few times. The CDR3: CASSTRTGLKAHEKLFF. In DNA form, the CDR3 reads TGTGCCAGCAGCACACGGACAGGCCTCAAAGCGCATGAAAAACTGTTTTTT. The chain is built from TRBV5-4 and TRBJ1-4; TRBD1 agrees at 7 bases. After removal of 4 bases from V and 6 bases from J, the junction contained 15 bases not matched to a gene. This CDR3 has 17 amino acids. Germline CDR1 and CDR2: SGHNT and YYREEE (reference sequence).

This chain links TRBV3-1 (or the pseudogene TRBV3-2) with TRBJ2-1; possibly TRBD1 for D (6 bases). Deletions cut 0 bases from V and 7 bases from J, with 13 bases between. The CDR3 totals 15 residues. Per the germline V gene, CDR1 is LGHDT and CDR2 is YNNKEL (reference sequence). The chain's CDR3 is CASSQETGSWNEQFF. In DNA, the CDR3 is TGTGCCAGCAGCCAAGAGACAGGCAGCTGGAATGAGCAGTTCTTC.

CDR3 in amino acids: CASSLGAREQPQHF. The CDR3 nucleotides are TGCGCCAGCAGCTTGGGGGCTCGAGAACAGCCCCAGCATTTT. The genes are TRBV5-1 and TRBJ1-5; D gene ambiguous. Germline V gives CDR1 SGHRS, CDR2 YFSETQ. The CDR3 extends over 14 amino acids. Deletions cut 0 bases from V and 7 bases from J, with 11 bases between.

This chain links TRBV28 with TRBJ1-2, with TRBD1 matching 9 bases. Germline assignment: CDR1 MDHEN and CDR2 SYDVKM. The length of the CDR3 is 15 residues. V lost 2 bases, J lost 8 bases, and 9 bases stayed unmatched. In nucleotides, the CDR3 is TGTGCCAGCAGTTTAGCCTTACAGGGGGCTAGAGGCTACACCTTC. It is translated as CASSLALQGARGYTF.

The chain is built from TRBV19 and TRBJ1-6; D uncertain. CDR1 and CDR2 (germline): LNHDA, SQIVND (reference sequence). Trimming shortened V by 5 bases and J by 2 bases, and 7 bases separated the two germline ends. The CDR3 spans 14 residues. In DNA form, the CDR3 reads TGTGCCAGTAGTCTGCAGACCTATAATTCACCCCTCCACTTT. Translating it yields CASSLQTYNSPLHF.

The rearrangement joins TRBV4-1 to TRBJ1-4; D is uncertain. Germline V gene sequence: CDR1 MGHRA, CDR2 YSYEKL. CDR3 size: 16 residues. Trimming cost V 6 bases and J 11 bases, with 25 bases left between them. The CDR3 loop reads CASSPSTGLGIEKLFF. DNA for the CDR3: TGCGCCAGCAGTCCTTCAACCGGACTCGGAATTGAGAAACTGTTTTTT.

The V and J genes are TRBV6-5 and TRBJ1-1; 10 bases agree with TRBD1. Germline V gene sequence: CDR1 MNHEY, CDR2 SVGAGI. The CDR3 extends over 13 amino acids. J lost 5 bases, V lost 7 bases, and 4 bases had no gene match. CDR3 region: CASTGQGGTEAFF. For the CDR3, the DNA is TGTGCCAGCACCGGACAGGGGGGAACTGAAGCTTTCTTT.

The chain links TRBV10-3 to TRBJ1-1; no clear D gene. The CDR3 spans 13 residues. The V gene lost 2 bases and the J gene lost 8 bases, with 12 bases spanning the gap. Per germline, CDR1 ENHRY and CDR2 SYGVKD. The CDR3 loop reads CAISEKRVTEAFF. In nucleotides, the CDR3 is TGTGCCATCAGTGAGAAGCGGGTGACAGAAGCTTTCTTT.

The rearrangement uses TRBV19 and TRBJ1-1, with TRBD1 matching 7 bases. V lost 5 bases to trimming and J lost 6 bases; unmatched junction nucleotides: 12. This CDR3 has 15 residues. The germline V gene encodes CDR1 LNHDA and CDR2 SQIVND (reference sequence). The CDR3 coding sequence is TGTGCCAGTAGTCCCAAGACAGGGTTAAGTCCTGAAGCTTTCTTT. It specifies CASSPKTGLSPEAFF.

This clone was picked up one time. The rearrangement joins TRBV10-3 to TRBJ2-5; 7 bases map to TRBD2. Germline-derived CDR1 and CDR2 are ENHRY and SYGVKD. V was pared by 2 bases and J by 2 bases, with 8 bases of the junction left unmatched. CDR3 size: 16 residues. CDR3 amino acids: CAISEPVGGGQETQYF. The CDR3 DNA is TGTGCCATCAGTGAGCCGGTCGGCGGGGGACAAGAGACCCAGTACTTC.

This sequence joins TRBV28 and TRBJ2-3, with TRBD1 matching over 12 bases. This CDR3 has 15 amino acids. V lost 5 bases and J lost 4; bases outside the gene matches: 4. The germline CDR1 and CDR2 sequences are MDHEN and SYDVKM. CDR3 sequence: CASSTGTGGADTQYF. The CDR3 DNA reads TGTGCCAGCAGTACCGGGACAGGGGGCGCAGATACGCAGTATTTT. Based on the CDR3 plus reference TRBV28 and TRBJ2-3, the full variable domain is DVKVTQSSRYLVKRTGEKVFLECVQDMDHENMFWYRQDPGLGLRLIYFSYDVKMKEKGDIPEGYSVSREKKERFSLILESASTNQTSMYLCASSTGTGGADTQYFGPGTRLTVL.

V is TRBV7-9 and J is TRBJ2-5; 10 bases fit TRBD2. V dropped 3 bases and J dropped 5; count of bases not matched to a gene: 18. Per germline, CDR1 SEHNR and CDR2 FQNEAQ (reference sequence). The CDR3 totals 19 residues. CDR3 sequence: CASSLAERASGGPRETQYF. The CDR3, as DNA: TGTGCCAGCAGCTTGGCGGAAAGGGCTAGCGGGGGCCCTCGGGAGACCCAGTACTTC.